The clone carrying this T cell receptor beta chain was counted a single time. Its antigen remains unidentified. This specimen comes from a study of graft-versus-host responses after intestinal transplantation. Background on the study: Each recipient received anti-thymocyte globulin induction, then tacrolimus and steroids for 3 to 4 years.

V lost 1 base and J lost 6, with 14 bases in between. The length of the CDR3 is 15 residues. Germline values: CDR1 MGHDK, CDR2 SYGVNS. Study observations and caveats: An association linked early post-transplant HvG declines with peak circulating GvH clone levels. Among recipient marrow samples, GvH clones were found; some appeared first in ileum or blood. Elevated graft-versus-host to host-versus-graft clonal ratios in allografts were recorded for patients with graft-donor T cell macrochimerism.

The table came from immunoSEQ multiplex PCR; TCRdb's copy has only in-frame clones and leaves some out. The sample gives about 57,000 clones, roughly 89% of which show up once; around 1.5% is in the top ten. This TCR was sampled from a human patient who received an intestinal transplant, so some T cells may come from the graft donor. Here the sequenced sample was PBMCs, taken 26 days after transplant. The rearrangement joins TRBV25-1 to TRBJ2-3; D perhaps matches TRBD2 (6 bases). The CDR3 loop is CASSESELAGDTQYF. The DNA for the CDR3 is TGTGCCAGCAGTGAATCGGAGCTGGCGGGGGATACGCAGTATTTT. The complete variable domain, with remaining parts taken from reference TRBV25-1 and TRBJ2-3, reads EADIYQTPRYLVIGTGKKITLECSQTMGHDKMYWYQQDPGMELHLIHYSYGVNSTEKGDLSSESTVSRIRTEHFPLTLESARPSHTSQYLCASSESELAGDTQYFGPGTRLTVL.